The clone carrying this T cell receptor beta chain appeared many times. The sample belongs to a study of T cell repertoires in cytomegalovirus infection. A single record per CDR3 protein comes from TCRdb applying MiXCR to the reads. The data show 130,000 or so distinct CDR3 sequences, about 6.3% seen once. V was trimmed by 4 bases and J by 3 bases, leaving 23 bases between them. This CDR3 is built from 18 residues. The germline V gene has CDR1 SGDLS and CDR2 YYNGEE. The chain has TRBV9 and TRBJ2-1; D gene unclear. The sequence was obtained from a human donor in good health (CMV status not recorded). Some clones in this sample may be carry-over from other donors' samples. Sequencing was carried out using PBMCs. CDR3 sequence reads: CASSPQSPKVAGYNEQFF. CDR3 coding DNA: TGTGCCAGCAGCCCCCAGTCGCCCAAGGTCGCCGGCTACAATGAGCAGTTCTTC.